The entry below gives a single T cell receptor (beta chain) sequence along with its context. This entry comes from a study of low-dose radiotherapy and immunotherapy resistance in tumors. Gene-specific TRAV and TRBV primers were used for first-strand cDNA, covering alpha and beta chains. Over roughly 19 PCR cycles, TCRs were amplified from a constant-region primer and V-primer adapter. TCRdb re-analysed the reads in MiXCR, keeping a single row per CDR3 protein. The table has around 13,000 distinct CDR3 sequences, around three fifths seen once; the top ten hold around 7.2%. Donors were administered nivolumab, ipilimumab, aspirin and low-dose cyclophosphamide, together with low-dose radiotherapy. This TCR was recovered from a human donor with advanced metastatic prostate, ovarian, gallbladder or colorectal cancer (not recorded which). This table probably holds off-target reads from a library built for another chain.

The CDR3 nucleotides are TGTGCCAGCAGCTTAAACAGGGGGCGCTTGGGGACCCAGTACTTC. It encodes CASSLNRGRLGTQYF. This chain connects TRBV11-2 to TRBJ2-5; 9 bases agree with TRBD1. The CDR3 runs 15 residues. The junction had 8 bases not matched to a gene; V was cut back by 2 bases and J by 7 bases. Germline lookup yields CDR1 SGHAT and CDR2 FQNNGV.